These 26 T cell receptor beta chains came from one sample sequenced in a study of cytomegalovirus exposure and HLA in healthy donors. Primers: 60 Vbeta forward and 13 Jbeta reverse. Clones were read by immunoSEQ multiplex PCR, and TCRdb kept only the in-frame ones, dropping some. Found here are some 200,000 clones, about three quarters of them singletons; the top ten hold 2.5% to 3.5%. The sequencing sample was made of PBMCs. The receptors shown here come from a woman in her sixties or seventies in good health and CMV-seropositive.

This clone was found a few times. The chain employs TRBV2 and TRBJ1-1, with a weak D call TRBD1 (5 bases). The V gene lost 6 bases and the J gene lost 6 bases, with 11 bases spanning the gap. Germline values: CDR1 SNHLY, CDR2 FYNNEI. This CDR3 has 12 residues. The CDR3 region is CASSQGIAEAFF. The CDR3 coding sequence is TGTGCCAGCAGCCAGGGAATCGCTGAAGCTTTCTTT.

The chain joins TRBV10-3 to TRBJ2-7, with 7 bases that match TRBD1. This CDR3 spans 15 amino acids. CDR1 and CDR2 from the germline V gene are ENHRY and SYGVKD. Losses at the gene ends were 7 bases for V and 2 bases for J; bases not matched to a gene: 11. CDR3 nucleotides: TGTGCCATCACTCTGAGCCCCGACAGGGCCTACGAGCAGTACTTC. The encoded protein is CAITLSPDRAYEQYF.

This clone occurred a few times. The chain links TRBV19 to TRBJ1-1; TRBD1 matches 7 bases. Germline CDR1 is LNHDA and CDR2 is SQIVND (reference sequence). This CDR3 has 13 residues. The V gene end was trimmed by 9 bases and the J gene end by 3 bases; junction bases not matched to a gene: 7. The CDR3 DNA sequence: TGTGCCAGCCGCATCACAGGGGACACTGAAGCTTTCTTT. The encoded protein is CASRITGDTEAFF.

In this sample, this clone turned up a few times. The J gene is TRBJ2-5, the V gene TRBV5-1; D might be TRBD1 (6 bases). Between the trimmed V and J ends, which lost 4 bases and 1 base, there was a span of 14 bases. Looked up from germline, CDR1 is SGHRS and CDR2 is YFSETQ. This CDR3 comprises 15 residues. DNA for the CDR3: TGCGCCAGCAGCCTGACAGGATCCGCCCAAGAGACCCAGTACTTC. Protein sequence: CASSLTGSAQETQYF.

The chain combines TRBV10-2 with TRBJ1-2; D gene ambiguous. V was shortened by 6 bases and J by 6 bases, with 17 bases between the two germline ends. The CDR3 has 14 amino acids. The germline gives CDR1 WSHSY, CDR2 SAAADI. The CDR3 nucleotides read TGCGCCAGCAGCTTTAGTTCTACGCGGGATGGCTACACCTTC. It specifies CASSFSSTRDGYTF.

This clone was detected once. The V gene is TRBV5-1, the J gene TRBJ1-1; D might be TRBD1 (5 bases). The CDR3 runs to 13 residues. Germline CDR1 SGHRS, CDR2 YFSETQ. Trimming removed 4 bases at V and 3 bases at J, with 10 bases between. The CDR3 region has the DNA TGCGCCAGCAGCAAACAAGGGGACACTGAAGCTTTCTTT. Encoded protein: CASSKQGDTEAFF. The full variable domain, completed using reference TRBV5-1 and TRBJ1-1, is KAGVTQTPRYLIKTRGQQVTLSCSPISGHRSVSWYQQTPGQGLQFLFEYFSETQRNKGNFPGRFSGRQFSNSRSEMNVSTLELGDSALYLCASSKQGDTEAFFGQGTRLTVV.

The chain carries TRBV5-1 and TRBJ2-3; 10 bases fit TRBD2. J gave up 1 base and V 3 bases, and 8 bases lay outside the gene matches. From germline, CDR1 is SGHRS and CDR2 YFSETQ. The CDR3 sequence is 17 residues long. The CDR3 DNA reads TGCGCCAGCAGCTGGGAACCTAGCGGGAGCGGCACAGATACGCAGTATTTT. As protein: CASSWEPSGSGTDTQYF. Full variable domain (outside the CDR3, taken from reference TRBV5-1 and TRBJ2-3): KAGVTQTPRYLIKTRGQQVTLSCSPISGHRSVSWYQQTPGQGLQFLFEYFSETQRNKGNFPGRFSGRQFSNSRSEMNVSTLELGDSALYLCASSWEPSGSGTDTQYFGPGTRLTVL.

In its sample, this clone was seen once. J is TRBJ2-3 and V is TRBV7-3, with 8 bases lining up with TRBD2. CDR1 SGHTA and CDR2 FQGTGA come from the germline V gene. The V and J ends lost 0 bases and 2 bases, in that order; junction bases with no gene match: 4. This CDR3 is 16 amino acids long. The DNA of the CDR3 is TGTGCCAGCAGCTTAACCTTAGCGGGGTCCACAGATACGCAGTATTTT. Its translation: CASSLTLAGSTDTQYF.

The chain carries TRBV30 and TRBJ2-1; 7 nucleotides line up with TRBD2. After removal of 4 bases from V and 8 bases from J, the junction contained 8 bases not matched to a gene. The CDR3 is made up of 13 amino acids. Germline lookup yields CDR1 GTSNPN and CDR2 SVGIG (reference sequence). The CDR3 is CAWNLAERDEQFF. CDR3 in DNA: TGTGCCTGGAACCTAGCGGAGAGGGATGAGCAGTTCTTC.

The chain recombines TRBV4-1 with TRBJ2-2; possible D gene TRBD2, 5 bases. V lost 0 bases to trimming and J lost 5 bases, with 7 bases between them. Per germline, CDR1 MGHRA and CDR2 YSYEKL. The CDR3 contains 14 residues. The CDR3 is CASSQDRGTGELFF. The CDR3 coding sequence is TGCGCCAGCAGCCAAGACCGAGGGACCGGGGAGCTGTTTTTT.

The genes are TRBV29-1 and TRBJ1-1; no definite D call. This CDR3 comprises 14 residues. V lost 0 bases to trimming and J lost 3 bases, with 11 bases between them. Germline CDR1 SQVTM, CDR2 ANQGSEA. As DNA, the CDR3 is TGCAGCGTTGAAGATCCCGGGCGGGACACTGAAGCTTTCTTT. Amino acid sequence: CSVEDPGRDTEAFF.

V and J are TRBV5-5 and TRBJ2-7; D ambiguous. Trimming took 2 bases from V and 1 from J, leaving 7 bases between them. CDR3 length equals 13 residues. Germline V CDR1 and CDR2: SGHKS, YYEKEE (reference sequence). CDR3 nucleotides: TGTGCCAGCAGCTTCTTCACTTCCTACGAGCAGTACTTC. Protein sequence: CASSFFTSYEQYF.

V and J are TRBV2 and TRBJ1-3; TRBD1 matches 9 bases. Germline-derived CDR1 and CDR2 are SNHLY and FYNNEI. Unmatched junction bases numbered 7, after V lost 6 bases and J lost 4 bases. This CDR3 is 15 amino acids long. As DNA, the CDR3 is TGTGCCAGCAGGGGACAGGGTTTCGGCGGAAACACCATATATTTT. Its protein is CASRGQGFGGNTIYF.

This chain links TRBV7-2 with TRBJ1-2; D uncertain. The germline V gene encodes CDR1 SGHTA and CDR2 FQGNSA. The germline V and J ends were trimmed by 5 bases and 4 bases, with 8 bases remaining between them. The CDR3 extends over 12 amino acids. CDR3: CASSEGIYGYTF. DNA of the CDR3: TGTGCCAGCAGCGAGGGAATCTATGGCTACACCTTC.

This chain links TRBV29-1 with TRBJ2-7; TRBD1 agrees at 8 bases. J lost 1 base, V lost 2 bases, and 13 bases had no gene match. Per germline, CDR1 SQVTM and CDR2 ANQGSEA. This CDR3 has 17 residues. CDR3 nucleotide sequence: TGCAGCGTTGAATCTAATTCTGGGACAGGATTATCCTACGAGCAGTACTTC. Residues: CSVESNSGTGLSYEQYF.

This chain links TRBV5-4 with TRBJ2-1; 13 bases are a match to TRBD2. J lost 6 bases, V lost 5 bases, and 8 bases had no gene match. Germline assignment: CDR1 SGHNT and CDR2 YYREEE (reference sequence). This CDR3 region has 16 residues. CDR3 coding DNA: TGTGCCAGCAGGCCTGGGGGGACTAGCGGGACCAATGAGCAGTTCTTC. As protein: CASRPGGTSGTNEQFF. Using reference TRBV5-4 and TRBJ2-1 for the parts outside the CDR3, the full variable domain is ETGVTQSPTHLIKTRGQQVTLRCSSQSGHNTVSWYQQALGQGPQFIFQYYREEENGRGNFPPRFSGLQFPNYSSELNVNALELDDSALYLCASRPGGTSGTNEQFFGPGTRLTVL.

This rearrangement joins TRBV19 to TRBJ1-5; 9 nucleotides agree with TRBD1. This CDR3 comprises 16 residues. The V gene end was trimmed by 7 bases and the J gene end by 6 bases; junction bases not matched to a gene: 13. Germline CDR1 reads LNHDA; CDR2 reads SQIVND (reference sequence). CDR3 in DNA: TGTGCCAGTAATACCCCGGGACAGGGAGCAGGTCAGCCCCAGCATTTT. As protein: CASNTPGQGAGQPQHF.

This clone was found a few times. The V and J genes are TRBV6-5 and TRBJ1-1, with D possibly being TRBD1 (6 bases). CDR1 MNHEY and CDR2 SVGAGI come from the germline V gene. V dropped 5 bases and J dropped 0 bases, with 7 bases sitting between them. There are 13 residues in the CDR3. The CDR3 protein is CASSTGLNTEAFF. CDR3 in DNA: TGTGCCAGCAGTACAGGGTTGAACACTGAAGCTTTCTTT.

This rearrangement joins TRBV6-5 to TRBJ2-5, with D possibly TRBD1 on 6 matching bases. Germline V gene data show CDR1 as MNHEY and CDR2 as SVGAGI. The germline V and J ends were trimmed by 0 bases and 2 bases, with 7 bases remaining between them. The length of the CDR3 is 14 residues. The DNA of the CDR3 is TGTGCCAGCAGTTACTCGACAGGACAAGAGACCCAGTACTTC. This gives the protein CASSYSTGQETQYF.

The chain joins TRBV5-1 to TRBJ2-1; 7 bases are a match to TRBD2. V shed 4 bases, J shed 10 bases, and the junction held 17 bases outside the gene matches. This CDR3 comprises 16 residues. Per germline, CDR1 SGHRS and CDR2 YFSETQ. The CDR3 nucleotides read TGCGCCAGCAGCCGGGGAGGGGCTAGCGAAAGGCAGGAGCAGTTCTTC. It yields the protein CASSRGGASERQEQFF.

This clone was observed a handful of times. The gene calls are TRBV27 and TRBJ1-2; D remains unclear. Trimming pared 4 bases from V and 0 bases from J, leaving 15 bases between. Germline CDR1 is MNHEY and CDR2 is SMNVEV (reference sequence). The CDR3 spans 16 residues. The CDR3 is CASSSDPPQANYGYTF. CDR3 in DNA: TGTGCCAGCAGTTCTGATCCCCCACAAGCTAACTATGGCTACACCTTC.

V gene TRBV6-4 combines with J gene TRBJ1-6, with 7 bases matching TRBD1. Trimming cost V 6 bases and J 5 bases; bases outside gene matches: 4. The CDR3 contains 14 residues. CDR1 and CDR2 from the germline V gene are MRHNA and SNTAGT. CDR3 sequence (DNA): TGTGCCAGCAGCTACGACAGGGATAATTCACCCCTCCACTTT. This sequence encodes CASSYDRDNSPLHF.

The CDR3 region is CASSDRGSGTDTQYF. The CDR3 bases are TGTGCCAGCAGTGATCGAGGGAGTGGGACAGATACGCAGTATTTT. The chain carries TRBV6-4 and TRBJ2-3; possible D gene TRBD2, 5 bases. V lost 3 bases and J 3 bases, leaving 13 bases between the germline ends. This CDR3 contains 15 residues. The germline V gene has CDR1 MRHNA and CDR2 SNTAGT.

The CDR3 nucleotides are TGTGCCAGCAGCTTAAACAGGGGAGACTACGAGCAGTACTTC. Translating it yields CASSLNRGDYEQYF. The chain combines TRBV7-2 with TRBJ2-7; the match to TRBD1 covers 7 bases. This CDR3 region has 14 residues. Unmatched junction bases numbered 4, after V lost 2 bases and J lost 3 bases. From germline, CDR1 is SGHTA and CDR2 FQGNSA.

The chain uses TRBV10-1 and TRBJ2-3; TRBD2 might be the D (6 bases). Trimming removed 6 bases at V and 6 bases at J, with 7 bases between. Germline V CDR1 and CDR2: WNHNN, SYGVQD (reference sequence). The CDR3 contains 11 residues. CDR3 in amino acids: CASSREDTQYF. In nucleotides, the CDR3 is TGCGCCAGCAGCCGGGAGGATACGCAGTATTTT.

This rearrangement joins TRBV2 to TRBJ2-1; D is possibly TRBD1 (5 bases). Germline values: CDR1 SNHLY, CDR2 FYNNEI. Trimming took 8 bases from V and 7 from J, leaving 12 bases between them. The CDR3 spans 12 residues. CDR3 DNA sequence: TGTGCCAGCGGGGCCCAGTGGAATGAGCAGTTCTTC. It yields the protein CASGAQWNEQFF.